This TCR beta chain was captured by sequencing in a study of T cells after yellow fever vaccination. Via MiXCR, TCRdb re-called the 5' RACE reads, giving one row per CDR3 protein. The sample comprises 140,000 to 150,000 distinct CDR3 sequences, less than 8.5% of which are singletons, and approximately 0.64% rests with the top ten. This clonotype was recorded at least ten times. This clonotype was obtained from a man under 40 who received the YFV17D yellow fever vaccine. The sample here was CD4+ T cells sorted from PBMCs, taken 10 days after the yellow fever booster vaccination.

The CDR3 nucleotides read TGTGCCAGCAGCTCACGGCAGGGTTCGGAGACCCAGTACTTC. Amino acid sequence: CASSSRQGSETQYF. V is TRBV7-2 and J is TRBJ2-5; perhaps TRBD1 as D (5 bases). This CDR3 contains 14 residues. Germline CDR1 reads SGHTA; CDR2 reads FQGNSA. Trimming cost V 4 bases and J 5 bases, with 14 bases left between them.